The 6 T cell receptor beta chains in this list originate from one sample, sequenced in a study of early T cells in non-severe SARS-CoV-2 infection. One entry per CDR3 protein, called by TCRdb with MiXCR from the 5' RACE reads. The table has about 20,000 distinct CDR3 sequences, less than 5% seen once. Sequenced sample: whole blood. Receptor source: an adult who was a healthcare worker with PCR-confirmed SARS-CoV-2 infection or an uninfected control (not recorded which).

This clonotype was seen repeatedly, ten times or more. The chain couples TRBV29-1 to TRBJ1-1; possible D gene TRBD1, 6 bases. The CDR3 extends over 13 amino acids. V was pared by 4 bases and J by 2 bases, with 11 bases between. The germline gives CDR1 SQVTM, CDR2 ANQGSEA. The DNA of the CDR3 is TGCAGCGTTGCACCGGGACATAACACTGAAGCTTTCTTT. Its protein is CSVAPGHNTEAFF.

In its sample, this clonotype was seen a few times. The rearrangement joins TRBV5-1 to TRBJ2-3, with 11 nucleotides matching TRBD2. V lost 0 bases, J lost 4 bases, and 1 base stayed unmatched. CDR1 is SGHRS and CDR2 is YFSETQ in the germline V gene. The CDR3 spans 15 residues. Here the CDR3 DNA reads TGCGCCAGCAGCTTGGGACTAGCGGGACCAGATACGCAGTATTTT. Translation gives CASSLGLAGPDTQYF. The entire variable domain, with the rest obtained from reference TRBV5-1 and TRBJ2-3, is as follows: KAGVTQTPRYLIKTRGQQVTLSCSPISGHRSVSWYQQTPGQGLQFLFEYFSETQRNKGNFPGRFSGRQFSNSRSEMNVSTLELGDSALYLCASSLGLAGPDTQYFGPGTRLTVL.

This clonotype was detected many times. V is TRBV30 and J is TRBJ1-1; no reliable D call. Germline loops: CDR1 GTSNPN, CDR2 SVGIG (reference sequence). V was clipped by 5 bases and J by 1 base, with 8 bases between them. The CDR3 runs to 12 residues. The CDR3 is CAWSRRNTEAFF. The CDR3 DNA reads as TGTGCCTGGTCTCGAAGGAACACTGAAGCTTTCTTT.

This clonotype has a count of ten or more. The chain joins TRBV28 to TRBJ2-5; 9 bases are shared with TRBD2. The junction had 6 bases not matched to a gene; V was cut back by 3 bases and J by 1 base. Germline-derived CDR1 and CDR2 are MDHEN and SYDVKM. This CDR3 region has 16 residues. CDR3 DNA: TGTGCCAGCAGTTTGATTACTAGCGGGCTCCAAGAGACCCAGTACTTC. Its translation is CASSLITSGLQETQYF. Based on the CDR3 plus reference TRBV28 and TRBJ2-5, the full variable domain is DVKVTQSSRYLVKRTGEKVFLECVQDMDHENMFWYRQDPGLGLRLIYFSYDVKMKEKGDIPEGYSVSREKKERFSLILESASTNQTSMYLCASSLITSGLQETQYFGPGTRLLVL.

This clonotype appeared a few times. This chain's CDR3 is CASSPTGGPYEQYF. The CDR3 DNA follows: TGTGCCAGCAGCCCGACAGGGGGTCCCTACGAGCAGTACTTC. This chain joins TRBV27 and TRBJ2-7, with 9 bases lining up with TRBD1. The CDR3 sequence is 14 residues long. The trim removed 6 bases at V and 2 bases at J, leaving 5 bases unmatched. Germline CDR1 reads MNHEY; CDR2 reads SMNVEV (reference sequence).

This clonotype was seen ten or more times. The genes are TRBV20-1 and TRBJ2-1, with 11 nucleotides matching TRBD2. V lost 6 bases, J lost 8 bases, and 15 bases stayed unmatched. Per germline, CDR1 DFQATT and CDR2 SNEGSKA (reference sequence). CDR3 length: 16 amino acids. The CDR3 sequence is CSALAGGPGSAYEQFF. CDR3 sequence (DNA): TGCAGTGCGTTAGCGGGAGGGCCTGGGTCTGCGTATGAGCAGTTCTTC.